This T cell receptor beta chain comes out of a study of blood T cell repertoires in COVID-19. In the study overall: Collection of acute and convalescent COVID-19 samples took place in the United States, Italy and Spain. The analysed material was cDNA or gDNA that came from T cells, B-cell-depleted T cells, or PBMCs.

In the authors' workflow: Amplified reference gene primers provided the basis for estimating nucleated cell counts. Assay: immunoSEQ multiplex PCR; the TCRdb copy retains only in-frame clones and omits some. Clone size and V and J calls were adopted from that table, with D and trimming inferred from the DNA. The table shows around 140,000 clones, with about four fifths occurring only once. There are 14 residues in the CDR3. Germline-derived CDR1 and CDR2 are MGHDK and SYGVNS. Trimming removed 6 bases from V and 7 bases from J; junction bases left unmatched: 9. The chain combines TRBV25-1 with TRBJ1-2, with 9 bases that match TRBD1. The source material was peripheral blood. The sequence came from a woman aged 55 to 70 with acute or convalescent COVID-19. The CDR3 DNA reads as TGTGCCAGCAGCCTCCGGGACAGGGCCTCTGGCTACACCTTC. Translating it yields CASSLRDRASGYTF.